This TCR beta chain was captured by sequencing in a study of blood T cell repertoires in COVID-19. The assay was immunoSEQ multiplex PCR, and TCRdb's table has in-frame clones only and misses some. The profile shows 320,000 or so clones, about 85% of them singletons. Cohorts were based on clinical histories the participants reported. Participants in the exposed group had met a COVID-19 case in the 2 weeks before joining the study. The V gene lost 3 bases and the J gene lost 7 bases, with 12 bases spanning the gap. The V gene's germline CDR1 is MNHEY and CDR2 SMNVEV (reference sequence). The CDR3 sequence is 14 residues long. This clone was observed a few times.

The V gene is TRBV27, the J gene TRBJ1-4; the D is unclear. The sequence derives from a woman aged 25 to 45 who had been exposed to COVID-19. The sequencing input was PBMCs or T cells enriched from blood (not recorded which). The CDR3 sequence: CASSFRSRGEKLFF. The CDR3 DNA reads TGTGCCAGCAGTTTTCGCAGTCGGGGTGAAAAACTGTTTTTT.